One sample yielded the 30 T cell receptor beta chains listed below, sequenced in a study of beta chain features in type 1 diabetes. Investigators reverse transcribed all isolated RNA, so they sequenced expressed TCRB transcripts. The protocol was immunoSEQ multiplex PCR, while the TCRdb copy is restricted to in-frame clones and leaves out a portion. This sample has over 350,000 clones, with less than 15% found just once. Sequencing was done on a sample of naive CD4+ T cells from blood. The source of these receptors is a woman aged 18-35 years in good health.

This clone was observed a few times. The CDR3 sequence: CASREGARANVLTF. The CDR3 coding sequence is TGTGCCAGCAGGGAGGGGGCTAGGGCCAACGTCCTGACTTTC. The V and J genes are TRBV27 and TRBJ2-6; D is possibly TRBD1 (7 bases). The CDR3 runs to 14 residues. From germline, CDR1 is MNHEY and CDR2 SMNVEV (reference sequence). The V gene lost 6 bases and the J gene lost 5 bases, with 11 bases spanning the gap. The full variable domain, in which reference TRBV27 and TRBJ2-6 provide the parts outside the CDR3, is EAQVTQNPRYLITVTGKKLTVTCSQNMNHEYMSWYRQDPGLGLRQIYYSMNVEVTDKGDVPEGYKVSRKEKRNFPLILESPSPNQTSLYFCASREGARANVLTFGAGSRLTVL.

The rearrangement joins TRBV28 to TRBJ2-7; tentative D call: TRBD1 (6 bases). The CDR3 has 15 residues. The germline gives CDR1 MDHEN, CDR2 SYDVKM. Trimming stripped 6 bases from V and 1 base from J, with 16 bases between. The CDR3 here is CASRPSQGTSYEQYF. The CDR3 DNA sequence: TGTGCCAGCAGGCCCAGCCAGGGGACGTCCTACGAGCAGTACTTC.

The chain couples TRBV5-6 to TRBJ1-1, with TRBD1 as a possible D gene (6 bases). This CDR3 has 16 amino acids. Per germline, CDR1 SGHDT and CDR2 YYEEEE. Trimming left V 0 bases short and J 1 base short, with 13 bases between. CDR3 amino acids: CASSLVPQGPNTEAFF. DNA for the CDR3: TGTGCCAGCAGCTTGGTTCCACAGGGCCCGAACACTGAAGCTTTCTTT.

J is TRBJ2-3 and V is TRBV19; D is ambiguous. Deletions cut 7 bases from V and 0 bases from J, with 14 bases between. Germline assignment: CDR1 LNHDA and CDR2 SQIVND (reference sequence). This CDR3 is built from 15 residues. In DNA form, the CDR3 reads TGTGCCAGTAAAGATGGGCAGATTAGCACAGATACGCAGTATTTT. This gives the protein CASKDGQISTDTQYF.

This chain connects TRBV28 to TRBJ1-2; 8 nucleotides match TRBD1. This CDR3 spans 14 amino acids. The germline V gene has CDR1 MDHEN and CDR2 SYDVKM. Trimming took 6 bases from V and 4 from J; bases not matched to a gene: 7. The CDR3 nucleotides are TGTGCCAGCAGCCTGGACAGGGCTCCCTATGGCTACACCTTC. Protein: CASSLDRAPYGYTF.

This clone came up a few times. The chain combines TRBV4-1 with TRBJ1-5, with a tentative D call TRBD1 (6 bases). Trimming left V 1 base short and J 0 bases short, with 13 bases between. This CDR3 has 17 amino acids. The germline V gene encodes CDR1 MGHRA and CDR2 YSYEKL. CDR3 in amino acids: CASSQGRQDNSNQPQHF. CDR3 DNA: TGCGCCAGCAGCCAAGGGAGACAGGATAATAGCAATCAGCCCCAGCATTTT.

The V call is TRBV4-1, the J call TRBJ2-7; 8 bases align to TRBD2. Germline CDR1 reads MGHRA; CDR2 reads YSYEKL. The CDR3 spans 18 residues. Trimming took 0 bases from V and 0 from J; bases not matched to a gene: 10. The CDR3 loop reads CASSQEPSGSRISYEQYF. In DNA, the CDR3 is TGCGCCAGCAGCCAAGAGCCCAGCGGGAGTCGTATCTCCTACGAGCAGTACTTC.

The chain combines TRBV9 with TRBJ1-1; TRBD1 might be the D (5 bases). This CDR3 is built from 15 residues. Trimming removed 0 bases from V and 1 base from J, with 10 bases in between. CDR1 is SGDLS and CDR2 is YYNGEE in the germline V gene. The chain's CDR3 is CASSVGGEWNTEAFF. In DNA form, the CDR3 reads TGTGCCAGCAGCGTAGGGGGCGAGTGGAACACTGAAGCTTTCTTT.

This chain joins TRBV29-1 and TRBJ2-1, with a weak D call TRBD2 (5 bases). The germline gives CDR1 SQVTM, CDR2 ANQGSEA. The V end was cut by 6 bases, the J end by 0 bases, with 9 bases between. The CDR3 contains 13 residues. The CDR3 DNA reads TGCAGCGTAGCGGAGACCTCCTACAATGAGCAGTTCTTC. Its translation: CSVAETSYNEQFF.

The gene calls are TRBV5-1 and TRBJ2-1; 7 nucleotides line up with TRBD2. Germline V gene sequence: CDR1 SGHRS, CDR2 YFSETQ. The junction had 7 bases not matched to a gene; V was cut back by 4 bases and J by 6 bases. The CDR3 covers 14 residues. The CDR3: CASSTGLYSNEQFF. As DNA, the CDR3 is TGCGCCAGCAGCACGGGACTATACAGCAATGAGCAGTTCTTC.

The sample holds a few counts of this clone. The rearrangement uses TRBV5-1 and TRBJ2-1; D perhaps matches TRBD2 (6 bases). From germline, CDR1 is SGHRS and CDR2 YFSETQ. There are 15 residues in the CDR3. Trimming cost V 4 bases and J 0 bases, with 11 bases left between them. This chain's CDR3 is CASSPPRGSYNEQFF. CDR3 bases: TGCGCCAGCAGCCCGCCGCGGGGCTCCTACAATGAGCAGTTCTTC.

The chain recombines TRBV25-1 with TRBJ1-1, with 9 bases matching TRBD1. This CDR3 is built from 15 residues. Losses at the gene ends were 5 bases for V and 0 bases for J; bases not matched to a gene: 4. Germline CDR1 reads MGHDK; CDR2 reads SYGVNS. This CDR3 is CASSSYRGLNTEAFF. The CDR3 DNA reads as TGTGCCAGCAGTAGCTACAGGGGGCTGAACACTGAAGCTTTCTTT.

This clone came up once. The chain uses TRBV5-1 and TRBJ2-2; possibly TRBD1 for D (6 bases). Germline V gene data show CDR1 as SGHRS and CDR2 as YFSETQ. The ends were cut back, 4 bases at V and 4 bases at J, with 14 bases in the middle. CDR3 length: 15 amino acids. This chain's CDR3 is CASSTGQTSTGELFF. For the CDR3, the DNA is TGCGCCAGCAGCACCGGACAGACGAGCACCGGGGAGCTGTTTTTT.

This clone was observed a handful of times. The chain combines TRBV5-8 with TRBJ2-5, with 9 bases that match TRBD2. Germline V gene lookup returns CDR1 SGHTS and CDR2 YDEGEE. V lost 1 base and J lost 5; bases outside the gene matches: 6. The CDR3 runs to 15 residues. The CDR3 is CASSLSGLAKETQYF. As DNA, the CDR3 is TGTGCCAGCAGCTTGTCTGGACTAGCGAAGGAGACCCAGTACTTC.

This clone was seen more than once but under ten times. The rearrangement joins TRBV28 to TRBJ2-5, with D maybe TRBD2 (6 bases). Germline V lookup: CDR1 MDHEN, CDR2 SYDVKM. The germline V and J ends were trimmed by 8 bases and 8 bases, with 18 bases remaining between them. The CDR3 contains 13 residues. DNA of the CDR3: TGTGCCAGCCGGCGGGGTCCTGCTGGTACCCAGTACTTC. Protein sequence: CASRRGPAGTQYF.

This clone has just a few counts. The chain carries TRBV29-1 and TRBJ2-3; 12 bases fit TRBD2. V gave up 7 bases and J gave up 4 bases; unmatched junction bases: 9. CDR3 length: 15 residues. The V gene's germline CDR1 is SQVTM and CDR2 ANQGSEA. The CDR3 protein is CSAGFGLAGPDTQYF. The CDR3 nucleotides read TGCAGCGCCGGTTTCGGACTAGCGGGGCCAGATACGCAGTATTTT.

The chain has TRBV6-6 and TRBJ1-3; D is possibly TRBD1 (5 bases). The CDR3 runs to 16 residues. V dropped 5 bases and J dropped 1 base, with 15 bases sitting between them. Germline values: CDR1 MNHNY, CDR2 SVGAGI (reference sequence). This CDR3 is CASSTQTDSSGNTIYF. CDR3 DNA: TGTGCCAGCAGTACCCAGACAGACTCTTCTGGAAACACCATATATTTT.

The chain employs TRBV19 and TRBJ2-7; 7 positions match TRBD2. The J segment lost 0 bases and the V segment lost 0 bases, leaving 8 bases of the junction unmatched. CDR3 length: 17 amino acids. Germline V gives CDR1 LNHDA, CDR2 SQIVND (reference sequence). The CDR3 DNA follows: TGTGCCAGTAGTATAGATCTCGGGGACTATTCCTCCTACGAGCAGTACTTC. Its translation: CASSIDLGDYSSYEQYF. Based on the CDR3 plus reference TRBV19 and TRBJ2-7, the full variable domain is DGGITQSPKYLFRKEGQNVTLSCEQNLNHDAMYWYRQDPGQGLRLIYYSQIVNDFQKGDIAEGYSVSREKKESFPLTVTSAQKNPTAFYLCASSIDLGDYSSYEQYFGPGTRLTVT.

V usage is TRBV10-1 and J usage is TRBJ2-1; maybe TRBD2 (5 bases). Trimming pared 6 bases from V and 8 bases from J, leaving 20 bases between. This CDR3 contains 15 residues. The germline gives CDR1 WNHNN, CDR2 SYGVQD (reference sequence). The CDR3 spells CASSGGIPKTDEQFF. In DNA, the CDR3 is TGCGCCAGCAGCGGAGGTATACCGAAGACTGATGAGCAGTTCTTC.

CDR3 sequence: CASSQVPGQIPGNTIYF. The CDR3 DNA is TGCGCCAGCAGCCAAGTTCCGGGACAAATACCTGGAAACACCATATATTTT. The genes are TRBV4-3 and TRBJ1-3; possibly TRBD1 for D (6 bases). Germline loops: CDR1 LGHNA, CDR2 YSLEER. The CDR3 covers 17 residues. The V and J ends lost 1 base and 2 bases respectively, with 15 bases between them.

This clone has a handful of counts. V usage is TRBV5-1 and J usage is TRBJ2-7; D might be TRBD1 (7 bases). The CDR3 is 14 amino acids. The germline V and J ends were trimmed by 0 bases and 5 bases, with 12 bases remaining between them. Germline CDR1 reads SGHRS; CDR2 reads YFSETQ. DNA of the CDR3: TGCGCCAGCAGCTTGGGCGGCAGGGGGGACGAGCAGTACTTC. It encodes CASSLGGRGDEQYF.

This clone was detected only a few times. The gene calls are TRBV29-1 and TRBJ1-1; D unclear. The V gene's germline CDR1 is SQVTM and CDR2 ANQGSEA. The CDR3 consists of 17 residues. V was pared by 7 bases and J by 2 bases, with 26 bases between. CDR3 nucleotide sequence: TGCAGCGCCCCCGGCACGGGAGGGTCGCCCATTAACACTGAAGCTTTCTTT. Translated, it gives CSAPGTGGSPINTEAFF.

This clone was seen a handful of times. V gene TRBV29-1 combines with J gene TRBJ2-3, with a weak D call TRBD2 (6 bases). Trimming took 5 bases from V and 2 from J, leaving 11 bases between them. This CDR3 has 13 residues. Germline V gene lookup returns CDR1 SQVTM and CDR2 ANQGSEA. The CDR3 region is CSVTRRVTDTQYF. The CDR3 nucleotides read TGCAGCGTTACGCGGAGGGTCACAGATACGCAGTATTTT.

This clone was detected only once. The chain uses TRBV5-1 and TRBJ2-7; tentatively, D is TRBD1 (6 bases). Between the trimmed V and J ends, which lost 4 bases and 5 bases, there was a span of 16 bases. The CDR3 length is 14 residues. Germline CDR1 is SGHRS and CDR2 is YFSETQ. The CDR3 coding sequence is TGCGCCAGCAGCCCTCGCCCGGACAGCAACGAGCAGTACTTC. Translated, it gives CASSPRPDSNEQYF.

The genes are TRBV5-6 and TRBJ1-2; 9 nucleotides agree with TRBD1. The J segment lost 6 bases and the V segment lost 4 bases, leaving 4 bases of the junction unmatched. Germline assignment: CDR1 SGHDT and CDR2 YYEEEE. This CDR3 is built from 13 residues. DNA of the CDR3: TGTGCCAGCAGCCCCGGGACAGGGCATGGCTACACCTTC. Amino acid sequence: CASSPGTGHGYTF.

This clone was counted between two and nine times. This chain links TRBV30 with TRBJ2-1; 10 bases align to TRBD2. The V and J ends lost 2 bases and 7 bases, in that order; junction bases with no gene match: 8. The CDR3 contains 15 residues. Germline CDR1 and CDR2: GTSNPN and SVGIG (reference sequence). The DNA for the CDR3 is TGTGCCTGGAGTCCGGGACTAGCGAGGGCGAATGAGCAGTTCTTC. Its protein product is CAWSPGLARANEQFF.

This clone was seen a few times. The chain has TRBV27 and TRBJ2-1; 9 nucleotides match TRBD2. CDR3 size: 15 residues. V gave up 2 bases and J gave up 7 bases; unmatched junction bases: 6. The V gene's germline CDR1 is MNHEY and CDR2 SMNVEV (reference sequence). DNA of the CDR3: TGTGCCAGCAGTTTAAGGGGGGGACTAGCAAATGAGCAGTTCTTC. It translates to CASSLRGGLANEQFF.

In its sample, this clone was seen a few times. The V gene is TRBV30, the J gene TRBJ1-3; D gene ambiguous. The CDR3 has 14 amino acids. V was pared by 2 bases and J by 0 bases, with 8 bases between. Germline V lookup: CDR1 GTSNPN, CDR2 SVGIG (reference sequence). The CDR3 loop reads CAWSISPSGNTIYF. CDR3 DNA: TGTGCCTGGAGTATCTCCCCCTCTGGAAACACCATATATTTT.

The CDR3 region is CAIRPGQGAGEQFF. Here the CDR3 DNA reads TGTGCCATCAGGCCGGGACAGGGGGCAGGGGAGCAGTTCTTC. The V gene is TRBV10-3, the J gene TRBJ2-1; 12 nucleotides agree with TRBD1. Germline CDR1 ENHRY, CDR2 SYGVKD. With 6 bases clipped from V and 10 bases from J, the junction kept 7 bases outside the gene matches. The CDR3 spans 14 residues.

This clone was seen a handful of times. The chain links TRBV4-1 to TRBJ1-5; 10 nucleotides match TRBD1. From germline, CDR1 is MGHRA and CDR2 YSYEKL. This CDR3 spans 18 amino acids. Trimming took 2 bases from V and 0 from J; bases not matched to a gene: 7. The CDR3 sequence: CASSQLRTGGYSNQPQHF. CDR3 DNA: TGCGCCAGCAGCCAATTACGGACAGGGGGGTATAGCAATCAGCCCCAGCATTTT.